The table lists the clone carrying this T cell receptor (beta chain) with a few counts. What it binds is unknown. The TCR beta cDNA libraries contained unique molecular identifiers. There were about 1 to 10 million T cells, and 450,000 to 550,000 cDNA molecules came from them. TCRdb used MiXCR to reprocess the PCR reads, holding one entry per CDR3 protein. Among roughly 600,000 distinct CDR3 sequences listed, 44% were seen once. This record comes from a study of post-analysis software for immune sequencing data. About the study: The courses of disease that were included comprised relapsing-remitting, secondary progressive and progressive-relapsing multiple sclerosis.

Findings and caveats of the study: Controls' normalized Chao1 diversity significantly exceeded that of multiple sclerosis patients. Batch-mates among the samples co-clustered strongly by F measure. The study found TRBV5-6, TRBV5-1 and TRBV20-1 among 5 or 6 TRBV segments more frequent in patients than controls.

Germline CDR1 reads DFQATT; CDR2 reads SNEGSKA (reference sequence). The CDR3 is 13 amino acids. Trimming removed 4 bases from V and 0 bases from J, with 7 bases in between. Sequencing was carried out using blood. The chain recombines TRBV20-1 with TRBJ2-1; possibly TRBD2 for D (6 bases). The sequence came from a girl aged 5-17 years with multiple sclerosis. The CDR3 region is CSATGVSYNEQFF. The DNA of the CDR3 is TGCAGTGCTACGGGGGTCTCCTACAATGAGCAGTTCTTC.